Below, 11 T cell receptor beta chains from the same sample are listed, as sequenced in a study of T cell responses to AZD1222 COVID-19 vaccine. The table came from immunoSEQ multiplex PCR; TCRdb's copy has only in-frame clones and leaves some out. The table lists about 150,000 clones, around 91% of them singletons. The sample here was peripheral blood, taken on day 0 of AZD1222 vaccination. These receptors were taken from an adult in good health.

With respect to this clone: The same CDR3 can be traced to other DNA sequences in this sample. CDR3 region: CASSFAGNTEAFF. CDR3 sequence (DNA): TGTGCCAGCAGTTTTGCGGGGAACACTGAAGCTTTCTTT. This chain connects TRBV28 to TRBJ1-1; D remains unclear. CDR1 MDHEN and CDR2 SYDVKM come from the germline V gene. V gave up 3 bases and J gave up 1 base, with 6 bases separating them. The CDR3 is 13 amino acids.

The chain carries TRBV3-1 (or the pseudogene TRBV3-2) and TRBJ2-7; TRBD2 aligns across 13 bases. The length of the CDR3 is 15 residues. CDR1 is LGHDT and CDR2 is YNNKEL in the germline V gene (reference sequence). V was pared by 3 bases and J by 3 bases, with 2 bases of the junction left unmatched. CDR3 nucleotides: TGTGCCAGCAGCCATTGGACTAGCGGGGGCTACGAGCAGTACTTC. As protein: CASSHWTSGGYEQYF.

The genes are TRBV19 and TRBJ2-7, with 8 bases identical to TRBD1. V shed 5 bases and J 3 bases; nucleotides not matched to a gene: 6. This CDR3 is built from 14 residues. Germline V gene lookup returns CDR1 LNHDA and CDR2 SQIVND (reference sequence). Here the CDR3 reads CASSFAGTGYEQYF. CDR3 nucleotide sequence: TGTGCCAGTAGTTTTGCCGGGACAGGCTACGAGCAGTACTTC.

This clone is a singleton in its sample. The genes are TRBV11-2 and TRBJ2-1; D may be TRBD2 (6 bases). V was trimmed by 5 bases and J by 5 bases, leaving 19 bases between them. The CDR3 totals 16 residues. Germline CDR1 reads SGHAT; CDR2 reads FQNNGV. CDR3 nucleotide sequence: TGTGCCAGCAGCCAGGGACTCCCCTTTCAGAACAATGAGCAGTTCTTC. This translates into CASSQGLPFQNNEQFF.

This rearrangement joins TRBV28 to TRBJ1-1; D is perhaps TRBD1 (6 bases). V dropped 6 bases and J dropped 8 bases, with 19 bases sitting between them. CDR1 is MDHEN and CDR2 is SYDVKM in the germline V gene. The CDR3 loop spans 14 amino acids. CDR3 in DNA: TGTGCCAGCAGATACCCCGGTCAGGGGCCGGAAGCTTTCTTT. Residues: CASRYPGQGPEAFF.

V usage is TRBV9 and J usage is TRBJ2-2; D remains unclear. This CDR3 is 13 amino acids long. Trimming removed 0 bases from V and 1 base from J, with 1 base in between. Germline CDR1 SGDLS, CDR2 YYNGEE. CDR3 DNA sequence: TGTGCCAGCAGCGTAGGGAACACCGGGGAGCTGTTTTTT. Its protein is CASSVGNTGELFF.

V gene TRBV4-1 combines with J gene TRBJ2-5; possibly TRBD1 or TRBD2 for D (5 bases each). Germline lookup yields CDR1 MGHRA and CDR2 YSYEKL. The CDR3 sequence is 17 residues long. V was trimmed by 0 bases and J by 2 bases, leaving 16 bases between them. CDR3: CASSQEGDHNTQETQYF. CDR3 coding DNA: TGCGCCAGCAGCCAAGAGGGGGACCACAACACGCAAGAGACCCAGTACTTC.

V is TRBV25-1 and J is TRBJ1-1; D is undetermined. V was clipped by 1 base and J by 5 bases, with 14 bases between them. CDR1 MGHDK and CDR2 SYGVNS come from the germline V gene. The CDR3 contains 15 residues. CDR3 in amino acids: CASSESRGWQTEAFF. The CDR3 bases are TGTGCCAGCAGTGAATCCCGAGGATGGCAAACTGAAGCTTTCTTT.

The chain carries TRBV28 and TRBJ2-3, with 9 bases aligning to TRBD1. Germline CDR1 MDHEN, CDR2 SYDVKM. This CDR3 comprises 16 residues. The V gene end was trimmed by 6 bases and the J gene end by 4 bases; junction bases not matched to a gene: 11. CDR3 in amino acids: CASSITGGAGADTQYF. As DNA, the CDR3 is TGTGCCAGCAGCATAACAGGGGGCGCCGGGGCAGATACGCAGTATTTT.

The gene calls are TRBV18 and TRBJ2-7, with 10 bases identical to TRBD2. The junction had 12 bases not matched to a gene; V was cut back by 2 bases and J by 5 bases. The CDR3 contains 17 residues. CDR1 and CDR2 from the germline V gene are KGHSH and LQKENI. This chain's CDR3 is CASSPGASGSGFDEQYF. The CDR3 nucleotides read TGTGCCAGCTCACCAGGGGCTAGCGGGAGTGGGTTTGACGAGCAGTACTTC.

This clone showed up just a few times. This chain links TRBV7-2 with TRBJ2-1, with unresolved D. CDR1 is SGHTA, CDR2 FQGNSA, per germline. This CDR3 has 12 amino acids. The V and J ends lost 1 base and 5 bases respectively, with 3 bases between them. CDR3 nucleotides: TGTGCCAGCAGCTTAGGGGACAATGAGCAGTTCTTC. Translating gives CASSLGDNEQFF.